These 24 T cell receptor beta chains were all obtained from the same sample, sequenced in a study of cytotoxic CD8 clonotypes in ibrutinib-treated CLL. Libraries were prepared by immunoSEQ multiplex PCR; TCRdb keeps only in-frame clonotypes and omits some of them. Of tens of thousands of clones listed, roughly 70% are singletons. Sample: PBMCs, taken after 24 months of ibrutinib treatment. The receptors were gathered from a human donor with chronic lymphocytic leukemia.

The gene calls are TRBV14 and TRBJ2-7, with D unclear. Germline loops: CDR1 SGHDN, CDR2 FVKESK. Trimming left V 4 bases short and J 4 bases short, with 5 bases between. The CDR3 sequence is 11 residues long. This CDR3 reads CASSLMYEQYF. The CDR3 nucleotides are TGTGCCAGCAGCCTAATGTACGAGCAGTACTTC.

This clone was seen a handful of times. The chain couples TRBV5-4 to TRBJ1-2, with no clear D. The germline V and J ends were trimmed by 4 bases and 4 bases, with 20 bases remaining between them. The CDR3 has 16 amino acids. CDR1 and CDR2 from the germline V gene are SGHNT and YYREEE (reference sequence). Here the CDR3 DNA reads TGTGCCAGCAGCCAAGATACTGGTACGAGTTCCTATGGCTACACCTTC. Its protein is CASSQDTGTSSYGYTF.

V usage is TRBV5-4 and J usage is TRBJ1-4; 7 nucleotides align to TRBD1. The CDR3 runs 14 residues. Looked up from germline, CDR1 is SGHNT and CDR2 is YYREEE (reference sequence). The J segment lost 2 bases and the V segment lost 4 bases, leaving 2 bases of the junction unmatched. CDR3 sequence: CASSRQGTNEKLFF. CDR3 bases: TGTGCCAGCAGCCGACAGGGTACTAATGAAAAACTGTTTTTT.

The chain links TRBV27 to TRBJ2-7, with 14 bases that match TRBD2. The CDR3 contains 14 residues. V lost 9 bases to trimming and J lost 2 bases; unmatched junction nucleotides: 3. Germline loops: CDR1 MNHEY, CDR2 SMNVEV (reference sequence). The CDR3 is CASGLAGGAYEQYF. CDR3 DNA: TGTGCCAGTGGACTAGCGGGGGGTGCCTACGAGCAGTACTTC.

The genes are TRBV19 and TRBJ2-1, with 7 bases identical to TRBD1. J gave up 4 bases and V 6 bases, and 12 bases lay outside the gene matches. CDR1 LNHDA and CDR2 SQIVND come from the germline V gene (reference sequence). The length of the CDR3 is 16 residues. DNA of the CDR3: TGTGCCAGTAGCCCAGATTGGGACAGACCTTACAATGAGCAGTTCTTC. Translating it yields CASSPDWDRPYNEQFF. The entire variable domain, with the rest obtained from reference TRBV19 and TRBJ2-1, is as follows: DGGITQSPKYLFRKEGQNVTLSCEQNLNHDAMYWYRQDPGQGLRLIYYSQIVNDFQKGDIAEGYSVSREKKESFPLTVTSAQKNPTAFYLCASSPDWDRPYNEQFFGPGTRLTVL.

DNA for the CDR3: TGCGCCAGCAGCTTTCGACTAGCGGGGGAAAGCACAGATACGCAGTATTTT. The encoded protein is CASSFRLAGESTDTQYF. The chain combines TRBV5-1 with TRBJ2-3, with 12 positions matching TRBD2. CDR3 length: 17 residues. CDR1 SGHRS and CDR2 YFSETQ come from the germline V gene. V was clipped by 2 bases and J by 0 bases; unmatched bases: 4.

This clone occurred a few times. This chain joins TRBV19 and TRBJ1-2; no clear D. The CDR3 loop spans 14 amino acids. Trimming removed 8 bases from V and 0 bases from J, with 13 bases in between. Germline loops: CDR1 LNHDA, CDR2 SQIVND (reference sequence). The CDR3, as DNA: TGTGCCAGTCTTTCAGGCAGGACTAACTATGGCTACACCTTC. Translating gives CASLSGRTNYGYTF.

The genes are TRBV15 and TRBJ2-3, with 11 bases fitting TRBD2. CDR1 is LNHNV and CDR2 is YYDKDF in the germline V gene (reference sequence). This CDR3 contains 16 residues. V lost 6 bases and J lost 7; bases outside the gene matches: 12. This CDR3 is CATSSLTGLAGHTQYF. In nucleotides, the CDR3 is TGTGCCACCAGTTCTCTCACTGGACTAGCGGGTCATACGCAGTATTTT.

V usage is TRBV4-1 and J usage is TRBJ1-3; 10 bases line up with TRBD1. The V gene's germline CDR1 is MGHRA and CDR2 YSYEKL. V was pared by 4 bases and J by 4 bases, with 4 bases of the junction left unmatched. The CDR3 is 15 residues long. The CDR3 bases are TGCGCCAGCAGCCTCGACAGGGGGCCAGGAAACACCATATATTTT. Translation gives CASSLDRGPGNTIYF.

This clone was found a few times. The gene calls are TRBV29-1 and TRBJ2-2; D gene ambiguous. V was shortened by 6 bases and J by 1 base, with 6 bases between the two germline ends. The CDR3 runs 12 residues. The V gene's germline CDR1 is SQVTM and CDR2 ANQGSEA. CDR3 nucleotides: TGCAGCGTCCCGGAGAACACCGGGGAGCTGTTTTTT. This gives the protein CSVPENTGELFF.

The sample holds a few counts of this clone. The chain uses TRBV11-2 and TRBJ2-7; either TRBD1 or TRBD2 may supply D (6 bases each). Trimming cost V 4 bases and J 5 bases, with 21 bases left between them. From germline, CDR1 is SGHAT and CDR2 FQNNGV. This CDR3 region has 16 residues. CDR3 amino acids: CASSYPVRGLRDEQYF. The CDR3 DNA reads TGTGCCAGCAGCTACCCAGTCCGGGGGCTTCGGGACGAGCAGTACTTC.

The chain recombines TRBV29-1 with TRBJ2-3; a weak D match, TRBD1 (6 bases). Germline V gives CDR1 SQVTM, CDR2 ANQGSEA. The V and J ends lost 7 bases and 3 bases respectively, with 20 bases between them. The CDR3 is 15 amino acids. The CDR3, as DNA: TGCAGCGGCTCCGGGACATATTCTAGTACAGATACGCAGTATTTT. It yields the protein CSGSGTYSSTDTQYF.

The V and J genes are TRBV5-5 and TRBJ1-1; 10 bases align to TRBD1. The CDR3 loop spans 15 amino acids. In germline, CDR1 is SGHKS, CDR2 YYEKEE (reference sequence). The V and J ends lost 0 bases and 6 bases, in that order; junction bases with no gene match: 5. CDR3 loop: CASSLADRGSPEAFF. The CDR3 DNA sequence: TGTGCCAGCAGCTTGGCGGACAGGGGGTCCCCTGAAGCTTTCTTT.

The CDR3 DNA sequence: TGCAGCGTTGACGATACTAACTATGGCTACACCTTC. Translating it yields CSVDDTNYGYTF. This chain uses TRBV29-1 with TRBJ1-2; D is unresolved. Germline V gene sequence: CDR1 SQVTM, CDR2 ANQGSEA. The ends were cut back, 3 bases at V and 0 bases at J, with 5 bases in the middle. The CDR3 totals 12 residues.

This chain uses TRBV6-1 with TRBJ2-7; 8 bases are a match to TRBD2. Germline CDR1 reads MNHNS; CDR2 reads SASEGT. This CDR3 has 15 amino acids. V was pared by 6 bases and J by 2 bases, with 9 bases of the junction left unmatched. The CDR3 here is CASSPPRGGTYEQYF. CDR3 DNA: TGTGCCAGCAGCCCCCCTCGGGGGGGGACCTACGAGCAGTACTTC.

By its share, this clone is medium-sized. The rearrangement links TRBV2 to TRBJ1-5; D gene uncertain. Trimming pared 6 bases from V and 0 bases from J, leaving 12 bases between. The length of the CDR3 is 15 residues. Germline assignment: CDR1 SNHLY and CDR2 FYNNEI. The CDR3 DNA reads as TGTGCCAGCAGCCCCACACGAAATAGCAATCAGCCCCAGCATTTT. The encoded protein is CASSPTRNSNQPQHF.

This clone has a count of ten or more. The chain combines TRBV2 with TRBJ2-7; D may correspond to TRBD1 or TRBD2 (5 bases each). Trimming took 9 bases from V and 0 from J, leaving 12 bases between them. The germline V gene encodes CDR1 SNHLY and CDR2 FYNNEI. The CDR3 has 13 amino acids. In DNA form, the CDR3 reads TGTGCCAGTGAGGGGCAGGGCTCCTACGAGCAGTACTTC. Translating it yields CASEGQGSYEQYF. Full variable domain (missing parts from reference TRBV2 and TRBJ2-7): EPEVTQTPSHQVTQMGQEVILRCVPISNHLYFYWYRQILGQKVEFLVSFYNNEISEKSEIFDDQFSVERPDGSNFTLKIRSTKLEDSAMYFCASEGQGSYEQYFGPGTRLTVT.

The rearrangement links TRBV27 to TRBJ1-1; weak D call: TRBD1 (5 bases). The CDR3 loop spans 15 amino acids. The V end was cut by 3 bases, the J end by 1 base, with 12 bases between. CDR1 and CDR2 from the germline V gene are MNHEY and SMNVEV (reference sequence). CDR3 residues: CASSLVGGRNTEAFF. CDR3 coding DNA: TGTGCCAGCAGTTTGGTGGGGGGGAGGAACACTGAAGCTTTCTTT.

The rearrangement uses TRBV5-1 and TRBJ2-7; possibly TRBD2 for D (6 bases). Trimming stripped 0 bases from V and 6 bases from J, with 16 bases between. The CDR3 sequence is 15 residues long. Germline V gives CDR1 SGHRS, CDR2 YFSETQ. The CDR3 spells CASSLEGRVRGEQYF. The CDR3 DNA sequence: TGCGCCAGCAGCTTGGAGGGTAGGGTGCGGGGCGAGCAGTACTTC. The variable domain in full, completed from reference TRBV5-1 and TRBJ2-7, reads KAGVTQTPRYLIKTRGQQVTLSCSPISGHRSVSWYQQTPGQGLQFLFEYFSETQRNKGNFPGRFSGRQFSNSRSEMNVSTLELGDSALYLCASSLEGRVRGEQYFGPGTRLTVT.

The CDR3 spells CASSQGLSSTDTQYF. CDR3 DNA sequence: TGTGCCAGCAGCCAAGGGTTATCAAGCACAGATACGCAGTATTTT. The V gene is TRBV4-2, the J gene TRBJ2-3; D is uncertain. Trimming cost V 1 base and J 0 bases, with 8 bases left between them. Germline V gene lookup returns CDR1 LGHNA and CDR2 YNFKEQ. The CDR3 runs to 15 residues.

V usage is TRBV11-2 and J usage is TRBJ1-2; TRBD1 matches 7 bases. The germline V gene has CDR1 SGHAT and CDR2 FQNNGV. CDR3 length: 15 amino acids. The V segment lost 5 bases and the J segment 6 bases; nucleotides outside the gene matches: 12. CDR3 in amino acids: CASSADRVSGDGYTF. DNA for the CDR3: TGTGCCAGCAGCGCAGACAGGGTTTCGGGAGATGGCTACACCTTC.

The chain employs TRBV5-5 and TRBJ2-7, with a weak D call TRBD1 (6 bases). Trimming pared 4 bases from V and 2 bases from J, leaving 13 bases between. Germline CDR1 reads SGHKS; CDR2 reads YYEKEE (reference sequence). The CDR3 has 14 amino acids. CDR3 nucleotides: TGTGCCAGCAGCGGATTCGGGACAACCTACGAGCAGTACTTC. Translating it yields CASSGFGTTYEQYF.

This sequence joins TRBV5-4 and TRBJ1-1; D perhaps matches TRBD1 (5 bases). Germline V CDR1 and CDR2: SGHNT, YYREEE (reference sequence). The CDR3 loop spans 13 amino acids. Trimming pared 3 bases from V and 4 bases from J, leaving 10 bases between. DNA of the CDR3: TGTGCCAGCAGCTGGGACGGATCCACTGAAGCTTTCTTT. It encodes CASSWDGSTEAFF.

The chain couples TRBV5-1 to TRBJ2-3; D is ambiguous. Germline CDR1 SGHRS, CDR2 YFSETQ. The CDR3 has 16 residues. Deletions cut 0 bases from V and 2 bases from J, with 13 bases between. The CDR3 sequence is CASSLGRQADTDTQYF. The CDR3 DNA reads TGCGCCAGCAGCTTGGGAAGGCAGGCCGACACAGATACGCAGTATTTT. Supplemented by reference TRBV5-1 and TRBJ2-3, the full variable domain reads KAGVTQTPRYLIKTRGQQVTLSCSPISGHRSVSWYQQTPGQGLQFLFEYFSETQRNKGNFPGRFSGRQFSNSRSEMNVSTLELGDSALYLCASSLGRQADTDTQYFGPGTRLTVL.